What follows are 32 T cell receptor beta chains derived from one specimen sequenced in a study of human T cells and chemical hapten exposure (dated by TCRdb to 2020 to 2023). Library preparation employed RACE. The sample was run on a NextSeq 500. TCRdb's own reprocessing of the public reads used fastp at Q25 and MiXCR and kept productive beta chains. Identical CDR3 protein sequences are pooled into one entry, listed with their most common genes and DNA. For this sample the table gives 95,000 to 150,000 distinct CDR3 sequences, of which approximately 10% were detected only once. The ten most abundant clones make up 2% to 2.5% of the sample. Taken with the paper, the label for time point translates to: patch test 3, about 24 weeks after DPC sensitization. Sample treatment or condition, as interpreted from the label and publication: therapeutic diphenylcyclopropenone sensitization with weekly scalp DPC.

The sequencing used whole blood, collected in connection with sensitization to the hapten diphenylcyclopropenone (DPC). The receptor source for this set is a woman between 50 and 59 years old with alopecia areata. Some clones in this sample may be carry-over from other donors' samples.

The V call is TRBV18, the J call TRBJ2-3, with D possibly TRBD2 on 6 matching bases. With 7 bases removed from V and 5 bases from J, the gap between germline ends came to 22 bases. This CDR3 spans 16 amino acids. Looked up from germline, CDR1 is KGHSH and CDR2 is LQKENI. CDR3 nucleotide sequence: TGTGCCAGCTTTCACCAGCGGACTGGGGGAGGAGATACGCAGTATTTT. Encoded protein: CASFHQRTGGGDTQYF.

A remark on this clonotype: Germline is not matched at one junction end, which may reflect a read error. The chain recombines TRBV9 with TRBJ1-5, with 9 bases aligning to TRBD1. Germline CDR1 reads SGDLS; CDR2 reads YYNGEE. The CDR3 runs to 15 residues. CDR3 sequence: CDSSGGTGRSQPQHF. CDR3 bases: TGTGACAGCAGCGGCGGGACAGGGAGGTCTCAGCCCCAGCATTTT.

Turning to this clonotype: Given the absence of the conserved phenylalanine or tryptophan at the CDR3 end, a read error is likely. V usage is TRBV20-1 and J usage is TRBJ2-1; 9 nucleotides line up with TRBD2. Germline-derived CDR1 and CDR2 are DFQATT and SNEGSKA (reference sequence). V dropped 1 base and J dropped 8; count of bases not matched to a gene: 9. CDR3 length: 15 amino acids. CDR3 loop: CSARGVLAGRDEQFV. CDR3 bases: TGCAGTGCTAGAGGGGTTCTAGCGGGACGGGATGAGCAGTTCGTC.

This clonotype was seen a handful of times. The chain employs TRBV29-1 and TRBJ2-3; no reliable D call. Per germline, CDR1 SQVTM and CDR2 ANQGSEA. The length of the CDR3 is 12 residues. V lost 6 bases, J lost 6 bases, and 13 bases lay in between. CDR3 sequence (DNA): TGCAGCGTCCTCGAGCCCAGGGATACGCAGTATTTT. It is translated as CSVLEPRDTQYF.

This clonotype was found a few times. The chain recombines TRBV9 with TRBJ1-1; D is uncertain. Germline values: CDR1 SGDLS, CDR2 YYNGEE. Trimming cost V 0 bases and J 1 base, with 1 base left between them. The CDR3 totals 12 residues. The DNA of the CDR3 is TGTGCCAGCAGCGTAGAGAACACTGAAGCTTTCTTT. It codes for CASSVENTEAFF.

The gene calls are TRBV11-2 and TRBJ2-2; TRBD1 agrees at 7 bases. V gave up 8 bases and J gave up 2 bases; unmatched junction bases: 8. Germline loops: CDR1 SGHAT, CDR2 FQNNGV. This CDR3 comprises 15 residues. CDR3 in DNA: TGTGCCAGCCCAAGGGGGCTCGGTAACACCGGGGAGCTGTTTTTT. Translated: CASPRGLGNTGELFF.

The genes are TRBV6-1 and TRBJ1-6, with 9 nucleotides matching TRBD1. The germline V gene encodes CDR1 MNHNS and CDR2 SASEGT. Trimming cost V 10 bases and J 7 bases; bases outside gene matches: 8. This CDR3 is 14 amino acids long. This CDR3 is CATRTGEVNSPLHF. As DNA, the CDR3 is TGTGCCACCCGGACAGGGGAAGTAAATTCACCCCTCCACTTT.

This clonotype was found a few times. The chain employs TRBV27 and TRBJ1-2; TRBD1 aligns across 8 bases. The trim removed 3 bases at V and 6 bases at J, leaving 6 bases unmatched. The CDR3 is made up of 14 amino acids. Germline loops: CDR1 MNHEY, CDR2 SMNVEV (reference sequence). The CDR3 DNA is TGTGCCAGCAGTTTGTCCAGGGGGCACAATGGCTACACCTTC. Its translation: CASSLSRGHNGYTF.

This clonotype was seen at least ten times. In DNA, the CDR3 is TGTGCCAGCAGCCTGAAGTCGGGATACGAGCAGTACTTC. Translation: CASSLKSGYEQYF. The J gene is TRBJ2-7, the V gene TRBV5-4, with D possibly TRBD2 on 5 matching bases. Germline loops: CDR1 SGHNT, CDR2 YYREEE (reference sequence). The CDR3 sequence is 13 residues long. Trimming removed 4 bases from V and 4 bases from J, with 12 bases in between.

This chain joins TRBV2 and TRBJ1-2; no firm D call. Germline V gene data show CDR1 as SNHLY and CDR2 as FYNNEI. Trimming shortened V by 0 bases and J by 4 bases, and 6 bases separated the two germline ends. There are 13 residues in the CDR3. The CDR3 sequence is CASSEARTYGYTF. CDR3 DNA sequence: TGTGCCAGCAGTGAAGCCCGGACCTATGGCTACACCTTC.

Only a few counts were recorded for this clonotype. The rearrangement links TRBV20-1 to TRBJ2-3; no clear D gene. V was clipped by 3 bases and J by 6 bases, with 7 bases between them. This CDR3 has 11 amino acids. CDR1 is DFQATT and CDR2 is SNEGSKA in the germline V gene (reference sequence). The CDR3 loop reads CSARTVDTQYF. CDR3 DNA sequence: TGCAGTGCTAGGACCGTGGATACGCAGTATTTT.

The V call is TRBV5-1, the J call TRBJ1-4, with a possible D match to TRBD1 (6 bases). The CDR3 has 15 residues. In germline, CDR1 is SGHRS, CDR2 YFSETQ. V dropped 4 bases and J dropped 7 bases, with 17 bases sitting between them. The CDR3 DNA follows: TGCGCCAGCAGCAACCAGGGGCTAATCCTTGAAAAACTGTTTTTT. Protein product: CASSNQGLILEKLFF.

The rearrangement joins TRBV28 to TRBJ1-6; D is perhaps TRBD1 (5 bases). Trimming took off 6 bases at V and 8 bases at J, with 11 bases between the two ends. CDR3 length equals 13 residues. CDR1 is MDHEN, CDR2 SYDVKM, per germline. CDR3 in amino acids: CASSLLGDSPLHF. CDR3 nucleotides: TGTGCCAGCAGCCTCTTAGGGGATTCACCCCTCCACTTT.

This clonotype was observed a few times. V and J are TRBV12-3 or TRBV12-4 and TRBJ1-1, with D tentatively TRBD1 (5 bases). Trimming took 5 bases from V and 4 from J, leaving 14 bases between them. The CDR3 spans 14 residues. The CDR3: CASSAAGGGTEAFF. The CDR3 DNA follows: TGTGCCAGCAGTGCGGCGGGGGGGGGCACTGAAGCTTTCTTT.

The chain has TRBV5-5 and TRBJ1-4; D might be TRBD1 (5 bases). The V and J ends lost 4 bases and 8 bases respectively, with 18 bases between them. The germline gives CDR1 SGHKS, CDR2 YYEKEE (reference sequence). The CDR3 covers 15 residues. CDR3 loop: CASSRFGRVEEKLFF. CDR3 sequence (DNA): TGTGCCAGCAGCCGTTTTGGCAGGGTCGAGGAAAAACTGTTTTTT.

V usage is TRBV5-6 and J usage is TRBJ2-1; TRBD2 matches 11 bases. The CDR3 sequence is 15 residues long. The junction had 5 bases not matched to a gene; V was cut back by 2 bases and J by 7 bases. Per the germline V gene, CDR1 is SGHDT and CDR2 is YYEEEE. The CDR3 reads CASSFPSGGRNEQFF. The CDR3 bases are TGTGCCAGCAGCTTCCCTAGCGGGGGGCGGAATGAGCAGTTCTTC.

In its sample, this clonotype was seen a few times. This chain joins TRBV29-1 and TRBJ1-2, with D tentatively TRBD1 (5 bases). The CDR3 runs 13 residues. Germline V gene sequence: CDR1 SQVTM, CDR2 ANQGSEA. Trimming took off 6 bases at V and 3 bases at J, with 14 bases between the two ends. The CDR3, as DNA: TGCAGCGTCGGGACCCCTCGCGACTATGGCTACACCTTC. The encoded protein is CSVGTPRDYGYTF.

V is TRBV27 and J is TRBJ1-5; tentatively, D is TRBD1 (6 bases). The CDR3 runs 14 residues. Germline V CDR1 and CDR2: MNHEY, SMNVEV (reference sequence). V lost 5 bases to trimming and J lost 7 bases, with 15 bases between them. The CDR3 loop reads CASSEAGVNQPQHF. The CDR3 nucleotides are TGTGCCAGCAGTGAAGCAGGGGTTAACCAGCCCCAGCATTTT.

The chain recombines TRBV20-1 with TRBJ2-4, with D possibly being TRBD1 (6 bases). Germline V CDR1 and CDR2: DFQATT, SNEGSKA (reference sequence). V was shortened by 5 bases and J by 2 bases, with 10 bases between the two germline ends. The CDR3 is 13 residues long. The CDR3 protein is CSASTGSKNIQYF. In DNA form, the CDR3 reads TGCAGTGCTTCAACAGGGTCCAAAAACATTCAGTACTTC.

This clonotype was found a few times. The CDR3 protein is CASSALDTDTQYF. Written as DNA, the CDR3 is TGTGCCAGCAGTGCCCTCGACACAGATACGCAGTATTTT. V is TRBV2 and J is TRBJ2-3; D call uncertain. Germline V gives CDR1 SNHLY, CDR2 FYNNEI. V lost 4 bases and J 2 bases, leaving 7 bases between the germline ends. CDR3 length: 13 residues.

This clonotype was counted ten times or more. The chain uses TRBV12-3 or TRBV12-4 and TRBJ2-5; the D gene could be TRBD1 or TRBD2 (5 bases each). The V end lost 4 bases, the J end lost 2 bases, and 17 bases lay between the germline ends. The length of the CDR3 is 16 residues. CDR3 protein: CASSSLARGPQETQYF. The CDR3 nucleotides read TGTGCCAGCAGTTCCCTTGCGAGGGGTCCGCAAGAGACCCAGTACTTC.

This chain uses TRBV25-1 with TRBJ2-2; D is possibly TRBD1 (5 bases). V shed 1 base and J shed 5 bases, with 17 bases lying between them. The CDR3 contains 17 residues. Germline CDR1 is MGHDK and CDR2 is SYGVNS. CDR3 amino acids: CASSESAGMIGTGELFF. CDR3 DNA: TGTGCCAGCAGTGAATCCGCAGGGATGATCGGGACCGGGGAGCTGTTTTTT.

This clonotype appeared a few times. J is TRBJ2-5 and V is TRBV6-9; the match to TRBD2 covers 11 bases. The J segment lost 4 bases and the V segment lost 6 bases, leaving 7 bases of the junction unmatched. This CDR3 region has 15 residues. Germline V gene sequence: CDR1 MNHGY, CDR2 SVAAGI. The CDR3 DNA reads TGTGCCAGCAGGGTCACTAGCGGGAGTCGAGAGACCCAGTACTTC. Translating gives CASRVTSGSRETQYF.

In this sample, this clonotype turned up a few times. The chain recombines TRBV29-1 with TRBJ2-4; D is uncertain. The germline V gene encodes CDR1 SQVTM and CDR2 ANQGSEA. The CDR3 loop spans 12 amino acids. Trimming removed 1 base at V and 7 bases at J, with 8 bases between. This CDR3 is CSVEANDNIQYF. The CDR3 region has the DNA TGCAGCGTTGAAGCGAACGATAACATTCAGTACTTC. The full variable domain, rest sourced from reference TRBV29-1 and TRBJ2-4, is SAVISQKPSRDICQRGTSLTIQCQVDSQVTMMFWYRQQPGQSLTLIATANQGSEATYESGFVIDKFPISRPNLTFSTLTVSNMSPEDSSIYLCSVEANDNIQYFGAGTRLSVL.

The chain recombines TRBV9 with TRBJ2-4; a weak D match, TRBD2 (6 bases). The CDR3 is 15 amino acids. The ends were cut back, 4 bases at V and 0 bases at J, with 11 bases in the middle. Germline V gene data show CDR1 as SGDLS and CDR2 as YYNGEE. The CDR3 reads CASSPGSLAKNIQYF. As DNA, the CDR3 is TGTGCCAGCAGCCCCGGGAGTCTAGCCAAAAACATTCAGTACTTC.

This clonotype appeared many times. V gene TRBV7-2 combines with J gene TRBJ2-3; no definite D call. Per germline, CDR1 SGHTA and CDR2 FQGNSA. CDR3 size: 15 residues. The germline V and J ends were trimmed by 3 bases and 0 bases, with 10 bases remaining between them. CDR3 DNA: TGTGCCAGCAGCTTTACCTTTACTAGCACAGATACGCAGTATTTT. Protein sequence: CASSFTFTSTDTQYF.

In DNA, the CDR3 is TGTGCCAGCTTCCGGGACTCCCGTACGCAGTATTTT. Protein product: CASFRDSRTQYF. The chain uses TRBV27 and TRBJ2-3; maybe TRBD2 (6 bases). The CDR3 has 12 amino acids. Trimming stripped 8 bases from V and 8 bases from J, with 14 bases between. Germline V gene data show CDR1 as MNHEY and CDR2 as SMNVEV (reference sequence).

This clonotype was detected a few times. The V and J genes are TRBV29-1 and TRBJ1-1; 7 nucleotides match TRBD1. CDR3 length: 15 amino acids. Looked up from germline, CDR1 is SQVTM and CDR2 is ANQGSEA. J was trimmed by 11 bases and V by 2 bases; bases with no gene match: 17. For the CDR3, the DNA is TGCAGCGTTGAATGGGACAGCTTCTCCTTCAAGGTGGCTTTCTTT. Its translation: CSVEWDSFSFKVAFF.

This clonotype was counted only a few times. The chain links TRBV2 to TRBJ1-6; D not certain. Germline V lookup: CDR1 SNHLY, CDR2 FYNNEI. The CDR3 spans 16 residues. The V end lost 1 base, the J end lost 6 bases, and 13 bases lay between the germline ends. The CDR3 reads CASSEEAPAFNSPLHF. The DNA of the CDR3 is TGTGCCAGCAGTGAAGAGGCCCCAGCGTTTAATTCACCCCTCCACTTT.

The sample holds a few counts of this clonotype. In DNA, the CDR3 is TGTGCCACCAGTGATTTGCCCGGGACAGGGCGGACTGAAGCTTTCTTT. As protein: CATSDLPGTGRTEAFF. The chain couples TRBV24-1 to TRBJ1-1; 9 bases match TRBD1. There are 16 residues in the CDR3. V gave up 0 bases and J gave up 5 bases; unmatched junction bases: 6. CDR1 is KGHDR, CDR2 SFDVKD, per germline.

V is TRBV5-4 and J is TRBJ2-4; 8 bases line up with TRBD1. Germline CDR1 is SGHNT and CDR2 is YYREEE (reference sequence). The CDR3 is 14 amino acids. V lost 3 bases and J lost 5; bases outside the gene matches: 4. The CDR3 here is CASSSAQGENIQYF. The CDR3 DNA sequence: TGTGCCAGCAGCTCAGCACAGGGGGAAAACATTCAGTACTTC.

The table lists this clonotype with a few counts. The chain couples TRBV11-2 to TRBJ1-3; 8 bases are a match to TRBD1. The CDR3 is made up of 16 amino acids. Germline CDR1 SGHAT, CDR2 FQNNGV. Unmatched junction bases numbered 9, after V lost 5 bases and J lost 3 bases. The CDR3 sequence: CASSPIQGAYGNTIYF. Written as DNA, the CDR3 is TGTGCCAGCAGCCCTATTCAGGGGGCATATGGAAACACCATATATTTT.